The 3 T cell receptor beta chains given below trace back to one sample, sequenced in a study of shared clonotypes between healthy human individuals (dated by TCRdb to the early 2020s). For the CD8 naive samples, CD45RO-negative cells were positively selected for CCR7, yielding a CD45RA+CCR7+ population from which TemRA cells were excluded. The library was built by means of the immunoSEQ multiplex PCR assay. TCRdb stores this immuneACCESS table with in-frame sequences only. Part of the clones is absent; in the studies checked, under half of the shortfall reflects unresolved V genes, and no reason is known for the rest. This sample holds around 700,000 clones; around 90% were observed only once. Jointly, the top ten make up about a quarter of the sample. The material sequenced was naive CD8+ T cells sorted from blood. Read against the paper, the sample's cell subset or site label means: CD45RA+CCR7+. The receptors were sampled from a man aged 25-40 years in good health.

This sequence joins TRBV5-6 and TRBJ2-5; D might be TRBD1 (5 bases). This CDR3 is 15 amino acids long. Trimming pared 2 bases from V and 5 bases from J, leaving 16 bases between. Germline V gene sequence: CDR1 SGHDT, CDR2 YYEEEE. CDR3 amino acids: CASSFGAGARETQYF. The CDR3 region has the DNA TGTGCCAGCAGCTTTGGGGCTGGGGCCCGGGAGACCCAGTACTTC.

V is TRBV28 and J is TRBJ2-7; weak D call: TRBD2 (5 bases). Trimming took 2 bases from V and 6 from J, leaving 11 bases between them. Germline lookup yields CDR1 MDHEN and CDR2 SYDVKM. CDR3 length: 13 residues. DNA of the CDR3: TGTGCCAGCAGTTTACGCCGTCGGGGCGAGCAGTACTTC. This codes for CASSLRRRGEQYF. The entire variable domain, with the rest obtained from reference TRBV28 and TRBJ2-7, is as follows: DVKVTQSSRYLVKRTGEKVFLECVQDMDHENMFWYRQDPGLGLRLIYFSYDVKMKEKGDIPEGYSVSREKKERFSLILESASTNQTSMYLCASSLRRRGEQYFGPGTRLTVT.

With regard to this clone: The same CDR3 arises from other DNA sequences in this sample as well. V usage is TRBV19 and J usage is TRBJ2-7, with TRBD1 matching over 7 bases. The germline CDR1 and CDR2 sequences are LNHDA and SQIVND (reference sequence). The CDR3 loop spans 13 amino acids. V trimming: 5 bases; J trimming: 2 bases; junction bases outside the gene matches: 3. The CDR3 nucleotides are TGTGCCAGTAGTCCGGGGACAGCCTACGAGCAGTACTTC. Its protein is CASSPGTAYEQYF.